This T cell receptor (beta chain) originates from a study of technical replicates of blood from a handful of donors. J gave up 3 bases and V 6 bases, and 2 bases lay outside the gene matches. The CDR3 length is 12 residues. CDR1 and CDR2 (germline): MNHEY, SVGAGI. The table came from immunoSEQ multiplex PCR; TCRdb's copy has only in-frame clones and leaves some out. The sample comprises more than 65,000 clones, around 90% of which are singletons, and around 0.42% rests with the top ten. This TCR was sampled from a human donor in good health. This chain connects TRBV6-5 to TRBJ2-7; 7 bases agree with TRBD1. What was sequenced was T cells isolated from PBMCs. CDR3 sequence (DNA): TGTGCCAGCAGGACAGGGAACTACGAGCAGTACTTC. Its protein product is CASRTGNYEQYF.